This TCR beta chain is from a study of blood T cell repertoires in COVID-19. Study background: Collection of acute and convalescent COVID-19 samples took place in the United States, Italy and Spain.

Study members were between roughly 18 and 100 years old and lived in roughly 24 US regions. Each participant's cohort was designated according to participant-reported clinical history. Per the authors' pipeline: Amplification of reference gene primers provided the estimated nucleated cell counts. Sequencing was performed with immunoSEQ multiplex PCR; in TCRdb, only in-frame clones are kept and a portion is missing. Clonal size and the V and J genes are those of that table, whereas D and trimming came from the DNA. The repertoire consists of about 400,000 clones, with approximately 88% occurring once and the leading ten covering approximately 2.1%. Trimming took 8 bases from V and 4 from J, leaving 17 bases between them. Germline CDR1 and CDR2: MNHEY and SVGAGI. CDR3 size: 14 residues.

This chain joins TRBV6-5 and TRBJ1-1; D gene uncertain. This receptor was obtained from a middle-aged woman with acute COVID-19. Sequencing was done on a sample of PBMCs or T cells enriched from blood (not recorded which). Here the CDR3 reads CASRYRRAITEAFF. The CDR3 nucleotides are TGTGCCAGCCGATATAGGAGGGCCATCACTGAAGCTTTCTTT.